Sequencing of this TCR beta chain was carried out in a study of patients and donors after allogeneic stem cell transplantation. This clonotype has a handful of counts. The CDR3 covers 14 residues. V was cut by 1 base and J by 3 bases, with 6 bases left in between. The V gene's germline CDR1 is SEHNR and CDR2 FQNEAQ (reference sequence). Each CDR3 protein gets one entry after TCRdb re-called the RT-PCR reads with MiXCR. Of 150,000 to 250,000 distinct CDR3 sequences in the sample, approximately 41% were seen once. The chain links TRBV7-9 to TRBJ1-4; D is unclear. The sample consisted of blood, either unsorted or a sorted T cell fraction (not recorded which). The receptor's source is a human donor who was either an allogeneic HSCT recipient or a stem cell or donor lymphocyte infusion donor (not recorded which). It is not recorded whose cells these are; they may come from a transplant donor. Here the CDR3 DNA reads TGTGCCAGCAGCTTAGATTACGCTAATGAAAAACTGTTTTTT. Encoded protein: CASSLDYANEKLFF.